This TCR beta chain was retrieved from a study of naive and memory T cell subsets. Broader study findings: Diversity fell and Gini index rose from naive through CM, EM, EMRA.

This clonotype showed up just a few times. The antigen is unknown. Two oligonucleotides, mixed equimolar, formed the beta constant-region primer covering TRBC1 and TRBC2. Ligated cDNA was amplified by four rounds of PCR with nested alpha and beta constant-region primers and SP2. TCRdb reprocessed the UMI-ligation and nested PCR reads via MiXCR and lists one record per CDR3 protein. This sample has roughly 130,000 distinct CDR3 sequences; roughly 36% occur once, and the top ten carry less than 1%. CDR1 is SGHTA and CDR2 is FQGNSA in the germline V gene. This CDR3 spans 13 amino acids. Trimming removed 7 bases from V and 1 base from J, with 10 bases in between.

The chain joins TRBV7-2 to TRBJ1-1; D gene ambiguous. The sample comprised central memory CD4+ T cells from blood. The clonotype comes from a human donor in good health. The CDR3 nucleotides read TGTGCCAGCAAAAGCCAGACGAACACTGAAGCTTTCTTT. It specifies CASKSQTNTEAFF.